One sample yielded the 10 T cell receptor beta chains listed below, sequenced in a study of T cell changes during pregnancy in multiple sclerosis (dated by TCRdb to about 2019). Library method: the immunoSEQ multiplex PCR assay. In its TCRdb copy, this immuneACCESS table keeps in-frame sequences only and misses some clones. Where compared with another copy, unresolved V genes explain less than half of these, and the others have no known cause. This sample holds 88,000 or so clones; about 92% were observed only once. 2% to 3% of the sample is held by the ten biggest clonotypes. Specimen: peripheral blood, collected before pregnancy. Receptors were obtained from a female donor with multiple sclerosis, enrolled in a pregnancy study.

V is TRBV29-1 and J is TRBJ2-7; TRBD1 is a possible D gene (6 bases). Trimming cost V 6 bases and J 2 bases, with 14 bases left between them. This CDR3 spans 13 amino acids. Germline loops: CDR1 SQVTM, CDR2 ANQGSEA. This chain's CDR3 is CSVAGQPTYEQYF. CDR3 nucleotide sequence: TGCAGCGTGGCCGGACAGCCCACCTACGAGCAGTACTTC.

The chain couples TRBV11-3 to TRBJ2-2; TRBD1 agrees at 10 bases. The CDR3 contains 16 residues. The germline V gene has CDR1 SGHNT and CDR2 YENEEA. V was clipped by 5 bases and J by 3 bases; unmatched bases: 6. CDR3 in amino acids: CASSLPGTGDTGELFF. The CDR3 nucleotides are TGTGCCAGCAGCCTCCCCGGGACAGGGGACACCGGGGAGCTGTTTTTT. Drawing the rest from reference TRBV11-3 and TRBJ2-2, the complete variable domain is EAGVVQSPRYKIIEKKQPVAFWCNPISGHNTLYWYLQNLGQGPELLIRYENEEAVDDSQLPKDRFSAERLKGVDSTLKIQPAELGDSAVYLCASSLPGTGDTGELFFGEGSRLTVL.

The chain carries TRBV30 and TRBJ2-2; TRBD1 agrees at 9 bases. This CDR3 spans 15 amino acids. Per the germline V gene, CDR1 is GTSNPN and CDR2 is SVGIG (reference sequence). Trimming cost V 3 bases and J 2 bases; bases outside gene matches: 4. The CDR3 spells CAWRKTGGNTGELFF. The CDR3 nucleotides read TGTGCCTGGAGAAAAACAGGGGGCAACACCGGGGAGCTGTTTTTT.

The chain carries TRBV5-6 and TRBJ2-1; 13 nucleotides match TRBD2. With 4 bases clipped from V and 7 bases from J, the junction kept 5 bases outside the gene matches. CDR3 length equals 15 residues. Germline CDR1 and CDR2: SGHDT and YYEEEE. The CDR3 loop reads CASSPGLAGANEQFF. CDR3 bases: TGTGCCAGCAGCCCCGGACTAGCGGGAGCGAATGAGCAGTTCTTC.

The chain uses TRBV4-2 and TRBJ1-2; no clear D. V was trimmed by 0 bases and J by 3 bases, leaving 14 bases between them. From germline, CDR1 is LGHNA and CDR2 YNFKEQ. This CDR3 has 16 amino acids. The CDR3 DNA reads TGTGCCAGCAGCCAAGAGATAGCGAGAGGTGACTATGGCTACACCTTC. Translating gives CASSQEIARGDYGYTF.

This rearrangement joins TRBV11-2 to TRBJ1-3; TRBD1 is a possible D gene (6 bases). There are 19 residues in the CDR3. CDR1 and CDR2 (germline): SGHAT, FQNNGV. Trimming left V 5 bases short and J 1 base short, with 24 bases between. The CDR3 sequence is CASSPKPAPGQFSGNTIYF. The CDR3 coding sequence is TGTGCCAGCAGCCCCAAACCGGCCCCCGGACAGTTTTCTGGAAACACCATATATTTT.

This clone has only one observation. Other DNA sequences in this specimen translate into the identical CDR3. V and J are TRBV5-1 and TRBJ2-3, with 7 bases aligning to TRBD2. Trimming removed 4 bases from V and 1 base from J; junction bases left unmatched: 6. The CDR3 is 15 residues long. Per germline, CDR1 SGHRS and CDR2 YFSETQ. The CDR3 loop reads CASSLGLAGTDTQYF. Written as DNA, the CDR3 is TGCGCCAGCAGCCTGGGGCTAGCGGGCACAGATACGCAGTATTTT.

The chain joins TRBV27 to TRBJ1-2; D uncertain. The CDR3 extends over 13 amino acids. The germline gives CDR1 MNHEY, CDR2 SMNVEV (reference sequence). V lost 2 bases, J lost 3 bases, and 7 bases lay in between. The CDR3 coding sequence is TGTGCCAGCAGTTTAACGGGTGACTATGGCTACACCTTC. Its protein product is CASSLTGDYGYTF.

J is TRBJ2-7 and V is TRBV19, with TRBD1 matching 8 bases. This CDR3 has 17 residues. V was pared by 4 bases and J by 0 bases, with 11 bases of the junction left unmatched. Germline CDR1 and CDR2: LNHDA and SQIVND (reference sequence). The CDR3 is CASSTGPQGGLSYEQYF. The CDR3 region has the DNA TGTGCCAGTAGTACCGGGCCACAGGGGGGACTCTCCTACGAGCAGTACTTC.

The gene calls are TRBV5-1 and TRBJ2-3, with D perhaps matching TRBD2 (6 bases). The CDR3 consists of 16 residues. Germline CDR1 is SGHRS and CDR2 is YFSETQ. The V end was cut by 0 bases, the J end by 3 bases, with 14 bases between. CDR3 nucleotide sequence: TGCGCCAGCAGCTTGGTGCCAACTGGGGGGACAGATACGCAGTATTTT. It encodes CASSLVPTGGTDTQYF.